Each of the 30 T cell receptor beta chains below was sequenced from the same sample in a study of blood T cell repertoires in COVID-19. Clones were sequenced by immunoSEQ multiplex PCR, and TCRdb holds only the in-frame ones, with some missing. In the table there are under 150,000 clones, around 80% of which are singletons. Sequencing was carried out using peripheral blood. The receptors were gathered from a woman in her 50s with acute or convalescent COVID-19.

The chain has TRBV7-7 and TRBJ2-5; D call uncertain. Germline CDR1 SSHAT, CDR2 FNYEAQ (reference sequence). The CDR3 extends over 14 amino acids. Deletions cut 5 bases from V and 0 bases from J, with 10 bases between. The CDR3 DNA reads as TGTGCCAGCAGCCCCGTCCTGTACCAAGAGACCCAGTACTTC. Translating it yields CASSPVLYQETQYF.

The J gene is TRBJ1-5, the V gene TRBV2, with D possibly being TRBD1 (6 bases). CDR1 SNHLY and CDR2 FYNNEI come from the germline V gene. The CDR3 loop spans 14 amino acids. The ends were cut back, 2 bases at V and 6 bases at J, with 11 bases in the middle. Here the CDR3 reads CASSEWGLGQPQHF. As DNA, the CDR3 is TGTGCCAGCAGTGAATGGGGGCTTGGTCAGCCCCAGCATTTT. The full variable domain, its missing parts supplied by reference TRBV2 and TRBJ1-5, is EPEVTQTPSHQVTQMGQEVILRCVPISNHLYFYWYRQILGQKVEFLVSFYNNEISEKSEIFDDQFSVERPDGSNFTLKIRSTKLEDSAMYFCASSEWGLGQPQHFGDGTRLSIL.

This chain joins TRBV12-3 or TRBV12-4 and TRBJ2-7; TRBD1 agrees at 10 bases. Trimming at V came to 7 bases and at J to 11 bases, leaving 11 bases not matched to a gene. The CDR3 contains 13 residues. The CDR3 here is CASISGTGEREYF. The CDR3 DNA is TGTGCCAGCATCTCCGGGACAGGGGAAAGGGAGTACTTC.

CDR3 in amino acids: CASSFGTGNGYTF. The CDR3 bases are TGTGCCAGCAGCTTCGGGACAGGGAATGGCTACACCTTC. The V gene is TRBV5-6, the J gene TRBJ1-2; 9 positions agree with TRBD1. V shed 2 bases and J 6 bases; nucleotides not matched to a gene: 2. CDR1 is SGHDT, CDR2 YYEEEE, per germline. The CDR3 totals 13 residues.

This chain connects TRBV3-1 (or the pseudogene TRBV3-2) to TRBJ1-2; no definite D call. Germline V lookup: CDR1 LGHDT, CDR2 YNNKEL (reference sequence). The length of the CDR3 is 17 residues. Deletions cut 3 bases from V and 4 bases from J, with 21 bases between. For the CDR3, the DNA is TGTGCCAGCAGCCATCCCACCAAAGGGAGGGCCGCCTATGGCTACACCTTC. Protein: CASSHPTKGRAAYGYTF.

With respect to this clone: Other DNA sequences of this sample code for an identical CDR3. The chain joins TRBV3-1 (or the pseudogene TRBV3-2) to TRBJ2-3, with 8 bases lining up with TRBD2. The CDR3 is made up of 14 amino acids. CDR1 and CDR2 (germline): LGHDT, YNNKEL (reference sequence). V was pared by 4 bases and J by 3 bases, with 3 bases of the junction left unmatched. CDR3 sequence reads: CASSLGGGTDTQYF. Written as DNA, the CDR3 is TGTGCCAGCAGCCTCGGGGGGGGGACAGATACGCAGTATTTT.

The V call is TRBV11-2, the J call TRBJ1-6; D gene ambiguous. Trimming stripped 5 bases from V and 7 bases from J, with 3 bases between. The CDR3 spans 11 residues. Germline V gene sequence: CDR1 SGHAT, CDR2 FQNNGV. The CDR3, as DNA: TGTGCCAGCAGCCTAAATTCACCCCTCCACTTT. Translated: CASSLNSPLHF.

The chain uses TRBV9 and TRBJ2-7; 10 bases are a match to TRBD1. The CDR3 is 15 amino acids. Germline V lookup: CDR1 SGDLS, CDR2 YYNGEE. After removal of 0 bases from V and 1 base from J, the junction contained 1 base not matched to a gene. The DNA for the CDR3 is TGTGCCAGCAGCGTAGGACAGGGGGCGTCCTACGAGCAGTACTTC. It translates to CASSVGQGASYEQYF. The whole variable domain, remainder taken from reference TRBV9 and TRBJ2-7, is DSGVTQTPKHLITATGQRVTLRCSPRSGDLSVYWYQQSLDQGLQFLIQYYNGEERAKGNILERFSAQQFPDLHSELNLSSLELGDSALYFCASSVGQGASYEQYFGPGTRLTVT.

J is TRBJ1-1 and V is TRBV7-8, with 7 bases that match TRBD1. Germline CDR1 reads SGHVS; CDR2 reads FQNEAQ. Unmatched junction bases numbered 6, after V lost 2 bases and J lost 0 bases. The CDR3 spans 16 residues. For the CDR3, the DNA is TGTGCCAGCAGCTTACTCCCGGGACAGCTGAACACTGAAGCTTTCTTT. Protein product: CASSLLPGQLNTEAFF.

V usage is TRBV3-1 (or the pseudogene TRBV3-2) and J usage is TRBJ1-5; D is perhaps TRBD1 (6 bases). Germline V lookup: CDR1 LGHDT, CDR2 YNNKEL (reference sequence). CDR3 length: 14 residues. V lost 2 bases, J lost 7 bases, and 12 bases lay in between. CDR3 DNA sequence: TGTGCCAGCAGCCAACGTCGACAGGAACAGCCCCAGCATTTT. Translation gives CASSQRRQEQPQHF.

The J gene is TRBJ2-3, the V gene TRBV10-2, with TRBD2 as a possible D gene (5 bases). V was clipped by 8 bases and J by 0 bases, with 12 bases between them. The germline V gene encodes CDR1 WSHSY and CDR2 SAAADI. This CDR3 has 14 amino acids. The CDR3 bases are TGCGCCAGCCGTAGCGAGTCTAGCACAGATACGCAGTATTTT. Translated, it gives CASRSESSTDTQYF.

The CDR3 DNA follows: TGTGCCAGCAGTGAAGCTTTTCCCCAGAATGAGCAGTTCTTC. It specifies CASSEAFPQNEQFF. The chain recombines TRBV6-1 with TRBJ2-1; D gene unclear. The CDR3 is 14 residues long. Germline lookup yields CDR1 MNHNS and CDR2 SASEGT. Deletions cut 0 bases from V and 7 bases from J, with 10 bases between.

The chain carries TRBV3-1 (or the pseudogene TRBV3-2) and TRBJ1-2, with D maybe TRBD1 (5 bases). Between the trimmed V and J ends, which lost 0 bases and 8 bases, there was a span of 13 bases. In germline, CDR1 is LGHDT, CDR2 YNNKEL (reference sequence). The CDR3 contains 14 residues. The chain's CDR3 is CASSQDREVGGYTF. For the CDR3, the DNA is TGTGCCAGCAGCCAAGACAGGGAAGTAGGCGGCTACACCTTC.

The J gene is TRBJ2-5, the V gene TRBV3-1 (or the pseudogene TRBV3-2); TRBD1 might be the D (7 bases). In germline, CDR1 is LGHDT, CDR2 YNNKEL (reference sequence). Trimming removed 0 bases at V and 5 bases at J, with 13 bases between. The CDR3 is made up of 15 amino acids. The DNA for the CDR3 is TGTGCCAGCAGCCAAGATATGACAGGGAGGGAGACCCAGTACTTC. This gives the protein CASSQDMTGRETQYF.

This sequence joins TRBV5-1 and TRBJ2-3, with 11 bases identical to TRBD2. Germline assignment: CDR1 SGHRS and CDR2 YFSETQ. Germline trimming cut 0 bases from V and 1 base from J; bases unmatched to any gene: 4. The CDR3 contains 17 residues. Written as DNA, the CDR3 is TGCGCCAGCAGCTTGGTTACTAGCGGGGGTGGCACAGATACGCAGTATTTT. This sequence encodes CASSLVTSGGGTDTQYF.

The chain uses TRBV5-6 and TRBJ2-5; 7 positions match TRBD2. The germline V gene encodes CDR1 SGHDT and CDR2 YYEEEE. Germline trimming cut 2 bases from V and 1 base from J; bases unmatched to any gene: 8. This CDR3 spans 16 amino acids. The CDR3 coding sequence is TGTGCCAGCAGCTTCGATGGGCGGGGGTCCCAAGAGACCCAGTACTTC. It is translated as CASSFDGRGSQETQYF.

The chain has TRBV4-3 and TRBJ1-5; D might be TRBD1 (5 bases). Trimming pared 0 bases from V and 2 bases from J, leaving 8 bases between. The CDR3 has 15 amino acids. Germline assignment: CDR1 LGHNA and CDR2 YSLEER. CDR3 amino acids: CASSQDIQGNQPQHF. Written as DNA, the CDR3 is TGCGCCAGCAGCCAAGATATACAGGGCAATCAGCCCCAGCATTTT.

The CDR3 loop reads CASSLVPGQNSPLHF. The CDR3 DNA is TGTGCCAGCAGCTTAGTTCCAGGGCAAAATTCACCCCTCCACTTT. The rearrangement links TRBV11-2 to TRBJ1-6; TRBD1 is a possible D gene (5 bases). CDR1 is SGHAT and CDR2 is FQNNGV in the germline V gene. This CDR3 has 15 residues. With 1 base removed from V and 7 bases from J, the gap between germline ends came to 11 bases.

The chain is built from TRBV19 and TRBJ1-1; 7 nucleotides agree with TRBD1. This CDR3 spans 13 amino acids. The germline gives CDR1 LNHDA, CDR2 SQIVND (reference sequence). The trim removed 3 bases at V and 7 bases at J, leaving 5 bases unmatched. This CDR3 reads CASSMGDRLEAFF. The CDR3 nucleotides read TGTGCCAGTAGTATGGGGGACAGACTTGAAGCTTTCTTT. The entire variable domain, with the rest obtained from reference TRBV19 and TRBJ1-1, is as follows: DGGITQSPKYLFRKEGQNVTLSCEQNLNHDAMYWYRQDPGQGLRLIYYSQIVNDFQKGDIAEGYSVSREKKESFPLTVTSAQKNPTAFYLCASSMGDRLEAFFGQGTRLTVV.

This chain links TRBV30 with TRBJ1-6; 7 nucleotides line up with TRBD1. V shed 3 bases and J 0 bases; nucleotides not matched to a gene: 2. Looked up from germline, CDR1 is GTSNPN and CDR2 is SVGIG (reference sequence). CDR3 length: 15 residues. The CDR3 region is CAWRSGGSYNSPLHF. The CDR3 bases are TGTGCCTGGAGGTCAGGGGGCTCCTATAATTCACCCCTCCACTTT.

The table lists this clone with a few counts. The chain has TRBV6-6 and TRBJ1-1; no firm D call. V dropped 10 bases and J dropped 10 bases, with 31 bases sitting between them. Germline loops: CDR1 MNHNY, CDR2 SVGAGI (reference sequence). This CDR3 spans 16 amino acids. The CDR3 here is CATSTASRASKSVAFF. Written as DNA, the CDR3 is TGTGCCACCTCCACCGCTTCGCGGGCAAGCAAATCGGTAGCTTTCTTT.

CDR3 coding DNA: TGCGCCAGCAGAATGACAGGAGTAAGGAATGAGCAGTTCTTC. Protein product: CASRMTGVRNEQFF. The V gene is TRBV5-1, the J gene TRBJ2-1; D may be TRBD1 (6 bases). Looked up from germline, CDR1 is SGHRS and CDR2 is YFSETQ. This CDR3 has 14 amino acids. V was shortened by 5 bases and J by 7 bases, with 16 bases between the two germline ends.

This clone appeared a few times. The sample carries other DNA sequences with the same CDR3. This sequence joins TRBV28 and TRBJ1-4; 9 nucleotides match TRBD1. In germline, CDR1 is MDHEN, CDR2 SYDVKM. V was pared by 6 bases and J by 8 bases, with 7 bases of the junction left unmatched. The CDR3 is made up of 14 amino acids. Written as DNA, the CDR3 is TGTGCCAGCAGCCGCGGACAGGGGCGCGAAAAACTGTTTTTT. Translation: CASSRGQGREKLFF.

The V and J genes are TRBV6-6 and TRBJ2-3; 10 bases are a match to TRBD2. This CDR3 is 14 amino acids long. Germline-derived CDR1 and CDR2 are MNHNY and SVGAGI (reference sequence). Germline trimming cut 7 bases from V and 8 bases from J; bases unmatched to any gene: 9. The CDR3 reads CASTRSGGAGTQYF. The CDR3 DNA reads TGTGCCAGCACTCGAAGCGGGGGGGCCGGTACGCAGTATTTT.

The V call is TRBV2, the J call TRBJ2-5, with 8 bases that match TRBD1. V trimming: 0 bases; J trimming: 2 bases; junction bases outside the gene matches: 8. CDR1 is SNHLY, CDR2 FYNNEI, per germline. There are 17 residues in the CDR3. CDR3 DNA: TGTGCCAGCAGTGAAGCGCATTACAGGGGGACACAAGAGACCCAGTACTTC. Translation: CASSEAHYRGTQETQYF.

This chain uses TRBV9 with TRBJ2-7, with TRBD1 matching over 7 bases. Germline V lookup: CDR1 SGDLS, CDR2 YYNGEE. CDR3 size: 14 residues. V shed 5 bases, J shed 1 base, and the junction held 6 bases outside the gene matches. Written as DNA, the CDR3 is TGTGCCAGCAGTTCCGACAGGGTTTCCTACGAGCAGTACTTC. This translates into CASSSDRVSYEQYF.

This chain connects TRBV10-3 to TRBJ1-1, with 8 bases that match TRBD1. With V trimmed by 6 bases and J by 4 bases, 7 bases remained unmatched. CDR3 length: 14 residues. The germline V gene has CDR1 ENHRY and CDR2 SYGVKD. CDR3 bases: TGTGCCATCAGCCTGGACAGGGAAAGCACTGAAGCTTTCTTT. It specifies CAISLDRESTEAFF.

CDR3: CASSPPRVLSYEQYF. The CDR3 region has the DNA TGTGCCAGCAGCCCCCCCCGGGTACTGTCCTACGAGCAGTACTTC. The rearrangement links TRBV28 to TRBJ2-7; D is unresolved. This CDR3 is built from 15 residues. V lost 6 bases to trimming and J lost 1 base, with 16 bases between them. The germline gives CDR1 MDHEN, CDR2 SYDVKM.

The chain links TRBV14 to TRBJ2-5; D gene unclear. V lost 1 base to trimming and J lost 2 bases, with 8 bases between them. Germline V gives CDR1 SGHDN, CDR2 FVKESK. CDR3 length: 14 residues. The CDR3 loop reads CASSQVVGQETQYF. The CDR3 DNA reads TGTGCCAGCAGCCAAGTGGTCGGTCAAGAGACCCAGTACTTC.

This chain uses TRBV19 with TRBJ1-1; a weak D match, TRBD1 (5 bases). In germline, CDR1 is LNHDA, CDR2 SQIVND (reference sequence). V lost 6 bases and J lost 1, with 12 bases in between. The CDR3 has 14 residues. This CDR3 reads CASSPIDRNTEAFF. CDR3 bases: TGTGCCAGTAGCCCTATCGACAGGAACACTGAAGCTTTCTTT.